These T cell receptor beta chains were read from a single sample in a study of human CD8 memory T cell subsets. With the 5' RACE reads reprocessed, TCRdb shows one record per CDR3 protein and no DNA. The sample data list roughly 6,200 distinct CDR3 sequences. The sample taken for sequencing was CD8+ effector memory T cells (TEM) sorted from PBMCs. Receptor source: a human donor in good health. Each CDR3 is given with its conserved first and last residue. The size field is filled for only some rows; it gives once, few, many or a size class.

J gene | clone size | V gene | CDR3 protein
TRBJ2-3 | NA | TRBV24-1 | CATRRQGDMDTQYF
TRBJ2-3 | NA | TRBV11-1 | CASSSRLDSTDTQYF
TRBJ1-2 | medium-sized | TRBV5-8 | CASSSNGGALYGYTF
TRBJ2-1 | NA | TRBV11-2 | CASSSRRNEQFF
TRBJ2-1 | NA | TRBV14 | CASSPYLTGRNEQFF
TRBJ2-2 | NA | TRBV9 | CASSGGQTGELFF
TRBJ1-1 | NA | TRBV19 | CASRRAGDENTEAFF
TRBJ2-7 | NA | TRBV28 | CASSPADAGPHYEQYF
TRBJ1-1 | NA | TRBV19 | CASRRGVNTEAFF
TRBJ1-1 | NA | TRBV19 | CASRSLETGAELEAFF
TRBJ2-3 | NA | TRBV3-1 | CASSQDPSGISTDTQYF
TRBJ1-1 | NA | TRBV6-5 | CASSGRGGNTEAFF
TRBJ2-5 | NA | TRBV28 | CASSPPASGAQETQYF
TRBJ1-1 | medium-sized | TRBV10-1 | CASKARENTEAFF
TRBJ1-1 | NA | TRBV19 | CASSISWGTEAFF
TRBJ2-7 | NA | TRBV5-6 | CASSLYGGYEQYF
TRBJ2-7 | NA | TRBV29-1 | CSVEDRGLTYEQYF
TRBJ1-6 | NA | TRBV6-2/TRBV6-3 | CASSPGTGTSPLHF
TRBJ2-1 | large | TRBV7-9 | CASSLEATGYNEQFF
TRBJ2-1 | NA | TRBV5-4 | CASSSTDYNEQFF
TRBJ1-1 | NA | TRBV27 | CASSLFPRQGRNTEAFF
TRBJ2-7 | medium-sized | TRBV28 | CASMSSYEQYF
TRBJ2-3 | NA | TRBV28 | CASELTSGRSADTQYF
TRBJ2-2 | medium-sized | TRBV5-1 | CASSKSRESSLANTGELFF
TRBJ2-2 | NA | TRBV9 | CASSVEGYTGELFF
TRBJ1-1 | NA | TRBV28 | CASHLGVMNTEAFF
TRBJ1-1 | NA | TRBV27 | CASIDTGDTEAFF
TRBJ2-3 | NA | TRBV28 | CASTPGGAGGPWGTDTQYF
TRBJ1-6 | NA | TRBV11-2 | CASSLSVTASQHLHF
TRBJ2-1 | NA | TRBV7-9 | CASSLDNRSPEKDEQFF
TRBJ2-1 | NA | TRBV24-1 | CATSETGPSRTNEQFF
TRBJ2-1 | NA | TRBV20-1 | CSAGIGTSDYYNEQFF
TRBJ2-1 | NA | TRBV10-1 | CASSFSGTGVSEQFF
TRBJ2-5 | NA | TRBV12-3/TRBV12-4 | CASSPNIRPCTQYF
TRBJ1-1 | NA | TRBV7-6 | CASSPGRDTEAFF
TRBJ1-2 | NA | TRBV6-6 | CASSLPGQINYNYGYTF
TRBJ2-3 | NA | TRBV3-1 | CASSQLGGGQSTDTQYF
TRBJ2-7 | NA | TRBV6-2/TRBV6-3 | CASSFGTGSGEQYF
TRBJ2-7 | NA | TRBV5-1 | CASSGTSVEQYF
TRBJ2-7 | large | TRBV4-3 | CASSQEDGSSYEQYF
TRBJ2-1 | NA | TRBV6-6 | CASGGLYNEQFF
TRBJ1-1 | medium-sized | TRBV5-1 | CASTLGQGARWTNTEAFF
TRBJ2-7 | NA | TRBV6-2/TRBV6-3 | CASSYGTSGYEQYF
TRBJ2-5 | NA | TRBV4-3 | CASSQKRGGRETQYF
TRBJ2-7 | NA | TRBV28 | CASSSYTGTASYEQYF
TRBJ2-7 | NA | TRBV29-1 | CSVVLPGAYEQYF
TRBJ2-1 | NA | TRBV28 | CATFSPTKTYNEQFF
TRBJ1-1 | NA | TRBV29-1 | CSVGGRGNTEAFF
TRBJ1-4 | NA | TRBV7-2 | CASSLFQGSEKLFF
TRBJ1-6 | NA | TRBV6-5 | CASSQQLANSSPLHF
TRBJ2-1 | NA | TRBV11-1 | CASSLDLSDLYNEQFF